This T cell receptor beta chain was captured by sequencing in a study of blood T cells in healthy people across ages. Donor samples were obtained from healthy Caucasian individuals from Russia, aged about 6 to 95. The draw of peripheral blood yielded approximately 10 milliliters from each donor. They isolated at least 6 million PBMCs from each sample. This clonotype was detected once. Using a J-beta primer mix together with a sample-barcoded 5' primer, a second PCR was run for about 7 to 12 cycles. TCRdb analysed the 5' RACE reads with MiXCR anew, one entry per CDR3 protein. There are some 900,000 distinct CDR3 sequences in the sample; about 44% occur only once, and 13% lies in the top ten. Germline V gene sequence: CDR1 SEHNR, CDR2 FQNEAQ (reference sequence). V was clipped by 5 bases and J by 3 bases, with 16 bases between them. This CDR3 is 16 amino acids long.

This chain uses TRBV7-9 with TRBJ2-2, with D tentatively TRBD2 (6 bases). The sequence was collected from a man aged 25 to 40 in good health. Sequencing was done on a sample of blood. The CDR3 loop reads CASSRGTGGDTGELFF. CDR3 bases: TGTGCCAGCAGCCGCGGGACCGGGGGTGACACCGGGGAGCTGTTTTTT.